This TCR beta chain was sequenced for a study of blood T cell repertoires in COVID-19. Study-level background: Both acute and convalescent COVID-19 samples were obtained from the United States, Italy and Spain. T cells, B-cell-depleted T cells, or PBMCs supplied cDNA or gDNA.

CDR1 and CDR2 (germline): LGHDT, YNNKEL (reference sequence). Trimming took 0 bases from V and 7 from J; bases not matched to a gene: 7. The length of the CDR3 is 16 residues. The protocol was immunoSEQ multiplex PCR, while the TCRdb copy is restricted to in-frame clones and leaves out a portion. The sample has hundreds of thousands of clones, roughly 83% seen once; the top ten hold around 26%. The source of this sequence is a man aged 35 to 55 with acute or convalescent COVID-19. The J gene is TRBJ2-5, the V gene TRBV3-1 (or the pseudogene TRBV3-2); 11 bases agree with TRBD2. The sequencing input was peripheral blood. The CDR3 coding sequence is TGTGCCAGCAGCCAAGAGGAACTAGCGGGAGTCGGGACCCAGTACTTC. It translates to CASSQEELAGVGTQYF.